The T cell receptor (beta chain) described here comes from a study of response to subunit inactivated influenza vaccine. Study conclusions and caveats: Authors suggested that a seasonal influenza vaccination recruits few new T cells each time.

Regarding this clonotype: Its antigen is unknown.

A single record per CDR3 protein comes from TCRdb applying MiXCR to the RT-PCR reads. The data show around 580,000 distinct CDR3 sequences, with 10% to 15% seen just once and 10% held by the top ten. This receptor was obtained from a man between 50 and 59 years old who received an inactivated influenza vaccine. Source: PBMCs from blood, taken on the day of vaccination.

CDR3 in amino acids: CASSLSSYGTGTDTQYF. In nucleotides, the CDR3 is TGTGCCAGCAGCTTGAGTTCATATGGAACCGGGACAGATACGCAGTATTTT. V usage is TRBV5-4 and J usage is TRBJ2-3; D ambiguous. V was cut by 1 base and J by 3 bases, with 18 bases left in between. The germline V gene has CDR1 SGHNT and CDR2 YYREEE (reference sequence). This CDR3 is built from 17 residues.